The 8 T cell receptor beta chains given below trace back to one sample, sequenced in a study of ipilimumab plus nivolumab after autologous stem cell transplantation. The protocol was immunoSEQ multiplex PCR, while the TCRdb copy is restricted to in-frame clones and leaves out a portion. The sample has tens of thousands of clones; 70% to 85% are singletons. The input for sequencing was PBMCs, taken in a trial of ipilimumab plus nivolumab as post-transplant consolidation. Receptors originate from a male donor with diffuse large B-cell lymphoma.

On this clone itself: Other DNA sequences in this specimen translate into the identical CDR3. The gene calls are TRBV19 and TRBJ1-6; D is possibly TRBD1 (6 bases). The CDR3 has 14 residues. The V gene lost 3 bases and the J gene lost 10 bases, with 13 bases spanning the gap. Germline assignment: CDR1 LNHDA and CDR2 SQIVND (reference sequence). Here the CDR3 reads CASSIGGLGSPLHF. CDR3 bases: TGTGCCAGTAGTATTGGGGGGCTCGGCTCACCCCTCCACTTT. Using reference TRBV19 and TRBJ1-6 for the parts outside the CDR3, the full variable domain is DGGITQSPKYLFRKEGQNVTLSCEQNLNHDAMYWYRQDPGQGLRLIYYSQIVNDFQKGDIAEGYSVSREKKESFPLTVTSAQKNPTAFYLCASSIGGLGSPLHFGNGTRLTVT.

V is TRBV7-9 and J is TRBJ2-5; 11 bases line up with TRBD2. V gave up 5 bases and J gave up 4 bases; unmatched junction bases: 6. This CDR3 has 15 residues. Germline V gene lookup returns CDR1 SEHNR and CDR2 FQNEAQ (reference sequence). The CDR3, as DNA: TGTGCCAGCAGCCCGGTCACTAGCGGGGGAGAGACCCAGTACTTC. It encodes CASSPVTSGGETQYF.

In this sample, this clone turned up a few times. The rearrangement uses TRBV7-9 and TRBJ1-5; 8 bases fit TRBD1. This CDR3 spans 18 amino acids. Germline lookup yields CDR1 SEHNR and CDR2 FQNEAQ (reference sequence). Losses at the gene ends were 5 bases for V and 6 bases for J; bases not matched to a gene: 18. The CDR3 DNA reads TGTGCCAGCAGCCGCGTAACGGGTTCAGGGGGCGCAGCTCAGCCCCAGCATTTT. Protein product: CASSRVTGSGGAAQPQHF.

In nucleotides, the CDR3 is TGTGCCAGCAGCTCACAGGGAGGGCTAGCTAGCGAGCAGTACTTC. Its protein product is CASSSQGGLASEQYF. The chain couples TRBV7-3 to TRBJ2-5; D perhaps matches TRBD2 (7 bases). The DNA end lines up better with TRBJ2-7; the J call may be wrong. Germline CDR1 SGHTA, CDR2 FQGTGA. The CDR3 contains 15 residues.

The J gene is TRBJ2-3, the V gene TRBV5-1; perhaps TRBD2 as D (6 bases). The CDR3 runs 15 residues. Germline lookup yields CDR1 SGHRS and CDR2 YFSETQ. With 4 bases removed from V and 6 bases from J, the gap between germline ends came to 18 bases. CDR3 amino acids: CASSNEDGSVDTQYF. The CDR3 DNA is TGCGCCAGCAGCAATGAAGACGGGAGTGTGGATACGCAGTATTTT.

This clone was counted once. The DNA of the CDR3 is TGCGCCAGCAGTGAACAGCGGCAAGAGACCCAGTACTTC. It translates to CASSEQRQETQYF. The chain employs TRBV10-2 and TRBJ2-5; TRBD2 is a possible D gene (5 bases). Trimming left V 3 bases short and J 2 bases short, with 7 bases between. Germline assignment: CDR1 WSHSY and CDR2 SAAADI. CDR3 length: 13 residues.

The chain is built from TRBV5-1 and TRBJ2-2; the match to TRBD1 covers 7 bases. The CDR3 consists of 16 residues. Germline V gene sequence: CDR1 SGHRS, CDR2 YFSETQ. Germline trimming cut 0 bases from V and 1 base from J; bases unmatched to any gene: 3. The CDR3 region is CASSLGTGWNTGELFF. CDR3 in DNA: TGCGCCAGCAGCTTGGGGACAGGATGGAACACCGGGGAGCTGTTTTTT. Based on the CDR3 plus reference TRBV5-1 and TRBJ2-2, the full variable domain is KAGVTQTPRYLIKTRGQQVTLSCSPISGHRSVSWYQQTPGQGLQFLFEYFSETQRNKGNFPGRFSGRQFSNSRSEMNVSTLELGDSALYLCASSLGTGWNTGELFFGEGSRLTVL.

The V gene is TRBV19, the J gene TRBJ1-1; 10 positions agree with TRBD1. Germline V gene lookup returns CDR1 LNHDA and CDR2 SQIVND (reference sequence). CDR3 length: 16 amino acids. V was pared by 5 bases and J by 0 bases, with 6 bases of the junction left unmatched. The CDR3: CASSSRQGALNTEAFF. The CDR3, as DNA: TGTGCCAGTAGTTCACGACAGGGGGCTCTGAACACTGAAGCTTTCTTT.